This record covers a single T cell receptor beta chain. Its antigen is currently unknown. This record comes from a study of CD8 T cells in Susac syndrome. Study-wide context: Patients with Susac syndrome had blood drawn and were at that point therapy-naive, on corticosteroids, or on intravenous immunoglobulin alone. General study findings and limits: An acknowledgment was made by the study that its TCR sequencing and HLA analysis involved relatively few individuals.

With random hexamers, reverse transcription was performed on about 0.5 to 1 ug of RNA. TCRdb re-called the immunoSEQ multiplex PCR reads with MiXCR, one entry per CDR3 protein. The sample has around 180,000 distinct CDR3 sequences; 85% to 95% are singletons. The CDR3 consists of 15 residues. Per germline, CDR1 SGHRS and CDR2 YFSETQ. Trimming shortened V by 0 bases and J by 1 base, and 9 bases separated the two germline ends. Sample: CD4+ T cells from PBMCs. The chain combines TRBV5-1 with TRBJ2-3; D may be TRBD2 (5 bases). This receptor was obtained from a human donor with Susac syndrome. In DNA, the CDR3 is TGCGCCAGCAGCTTGGTTCACGGGGGCACAGATACGCAGTATTTT. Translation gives CASSLVHGGTDTQYF.